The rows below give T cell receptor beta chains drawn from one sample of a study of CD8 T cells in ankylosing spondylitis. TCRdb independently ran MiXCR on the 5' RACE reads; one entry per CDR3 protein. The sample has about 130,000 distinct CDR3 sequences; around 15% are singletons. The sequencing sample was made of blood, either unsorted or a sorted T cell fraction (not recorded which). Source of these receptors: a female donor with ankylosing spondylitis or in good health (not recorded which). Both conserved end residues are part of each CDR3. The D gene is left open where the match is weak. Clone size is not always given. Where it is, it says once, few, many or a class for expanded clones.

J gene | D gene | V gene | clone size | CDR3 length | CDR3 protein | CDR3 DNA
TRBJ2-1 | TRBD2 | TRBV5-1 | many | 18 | CASSGGTSAITLGTEQFF | TGCGCCAGCAGCGGGGGGACTAGCGCGATTACCCTGGGAACAGAGCAGTTCTTC
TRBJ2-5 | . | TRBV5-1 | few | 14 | CASSLTHSQETQYF | TGCGCCAGCAGCTTGACTCATTCTCAAGAGACCCAGTACTTC
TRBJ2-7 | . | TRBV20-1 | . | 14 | CSARETTGGYEQYF | TGCAGTGCTAGAGAGACGACAGGCGGTTACGAGCAGTACTTC
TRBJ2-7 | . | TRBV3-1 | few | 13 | CASRRDKSYEQYF | TGTGCCAGCAGGCGGGACAAGTCCTACGAGCAGTACTTC
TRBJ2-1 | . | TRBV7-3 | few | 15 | CASSFMDPKNNEQFF | TGTGCCAGCAGCTTTATGGACCCCAAGAACAATGAGCAGTTCTTC
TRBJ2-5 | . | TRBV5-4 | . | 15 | CASSGGRGRQETQYF | TGTGCCAGCAGCGGGGGCCGGGGCAGGCAAGAGACCCAGTACTTC
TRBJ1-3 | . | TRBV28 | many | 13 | CASSFRRGNTIYF | TGTGCCAGCAGTTTCCGACGCGGGAACACCATATATTTT
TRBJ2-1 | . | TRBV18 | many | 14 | CASSPSVTSGEQFF | TGTGCCAGCTCACCAAGCGTCACTAGTGGTGAGCAGTTCTTC
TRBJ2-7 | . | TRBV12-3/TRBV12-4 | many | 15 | CASSLAGAGTPEQYF | TGTGCCAGCAGTTTAGCGGGGGCAGGGACCCCCGAGCAGTACTTC
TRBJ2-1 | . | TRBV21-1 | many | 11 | CASIQGFWRFF | TGTGCCAGCATCCAGGGATTTTGGCGGTTCTTC
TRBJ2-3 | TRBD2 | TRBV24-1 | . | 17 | CATSTRRLAGDTDTQYF | TGTGCCACCTCAACTCGCCGACTAGCGGGGGATACAGATACGCAGTATTTT
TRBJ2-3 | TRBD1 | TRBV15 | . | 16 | CATSRDGQAVSDTQYF | TGTGCCACCAGCAGAGATGGACAGGCAGTCTCAGATACGCAGTATTTT
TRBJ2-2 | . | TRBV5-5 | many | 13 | CASSPGNTGELFF | TGTGCCAGCAGCCCAGGCAACACCGGGGAGCTGTTTTTT
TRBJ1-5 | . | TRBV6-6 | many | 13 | CASSLGADQPQHF | TGTGCCAGCAGTTTGGGGGCGGATCAGCCCCAGCATTTT
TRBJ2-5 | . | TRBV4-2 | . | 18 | CASSPRGSGAPYQETQYF | TGTGCCAGCAGCCCCCGCGGGTCAGGGGCCCCTTACCAAGAGACCCAGTACTTC
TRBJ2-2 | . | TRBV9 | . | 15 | CASSVDGAYGGELFF | TGTGCCAGCAGCGTAGACGGGGCCTACGGCGGGGAGCTGTTTTTT
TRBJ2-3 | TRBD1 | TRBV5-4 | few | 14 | CASSSRQGPDTQYF | TGTGCCAGCAGCTCCCGACAGGGGCCAGATACGCAGTATTTT
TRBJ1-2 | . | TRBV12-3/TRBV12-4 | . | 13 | CASSATSRGGYTF | TGTGCCAGCAGCGCAACATCCAGGGGAGGCTACACCTTC
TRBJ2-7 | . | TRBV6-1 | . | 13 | CASREGVTYEQYF | TGTGCCAGCAGGGAGGGGGTAACCTACGAGCAGTACTTC
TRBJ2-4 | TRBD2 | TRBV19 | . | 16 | CASSIQLAGGSSELYF | TGTGCCAGTAGTATACAACTAGCGGGAGGTTCGAGTGAATTGTACTTC
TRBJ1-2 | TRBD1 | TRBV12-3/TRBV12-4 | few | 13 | CASTIGTGVGYTF | TGTGCCAGCACCATTGGGACAGGGGTTGGCTACACCTTC
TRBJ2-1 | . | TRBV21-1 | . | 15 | CASLSSSCSYNEQFF | TGTGCCAGCCTTTCCTCTAGTTGCTCCTACAATGAGCAGTTCTTC